The 23 T cell receptor beta chains presented below share a single source sample, sequenced in a study of blood T cell repertoires in COVID-19 (dated by TCRdb to 2019 to 2021). Libraries were built with the immunoSEQ multiplex PCR assay. Held by TCRdb, this immuneACCESS table contains in-frame sequences only and omits some clones. Under half of the omission traces to an unresolved V gene where checked; the cause of the rest is unknown. The sample has around 400,000 clones on record, around 87% of them singletons. Of the sample, about 2.3% falls within the top ten clones. The sequenced sample was peripheral blood. The receptor set was obtained from a woman aged 60-75 years with COVID-19, enrolled during active disease.

The J gene is TRBJ2-3, the V gene TRBV5-1, with TRBD2 matching over 7 bases. This CDR3 region has 15 residues. J gave up 2 bases and V 2 bases, and 5 bases lay outside the gene matches. From germline, CDR1 is SGHRS and CDR2 YFSETQ. CDR3 coding DNA: TGCGCCAGCAGCTTACGTGCGGGGGTCACAGATACGCAGTATTTT. It specifies CASSLRAGVTDTQYF. Based on the CDR3 plus reference TRBV5-1 and TRBJ2-3, the full variable domain is KAGVTQTPRYLIKTRGQQVTLSCSPISGHRSVSWYQQTPGQGLQFLFEYFSETQRNKGNFPGRFSGRQFSNSRSEMNVSTLELGDSALYLCASSLRAGVTDTQYFGPGTRLTVL.

J is TRBJ1-2 and V is TRBV3-1 (or the pseudogene TRBV3-2); D unclear. V lost 1 base and J lost 0, with 9 bases in between. This CDR3 is built from 15 residues. CDR1 and CDR2 from the germline V gene are LGHDT and YNNKEL (reference sequence). The chain's CDR3 is CASSQGQLANYGYTF. The CDR3 nucleotides are TGTGCCAGCAGCCAAGGTCAGCTAGCTAACTATGGCTACACCTTC.

The rearrangement links TRBV9 to TRBJ2-2, with a possible D match to TRBD2 (5 bases). The germline gives CDR1 SGDLS, CDR2 YYNGEE. This CDR3 comprises 12 residues. V shed 4 bases and J shed 11 bases, with 12 bases lying between them. The CDR3 DNA is TGTGCCAGCAGCCCTAGCCCGTTAGAGCTGTTTTTT. Amino acids: CASSPSPLELFF.

The rearrangement links TRBV18 to TRBJ2-5; 7 positions match TRBD1. The V gene's germline CDR1 is KGHSH and CDR2 LQKENI. The CDR3 runs 14 residues. After removal of 5 bases from V and 3 bases from J, the junction contained 6 bases not matched to a gene. CDR3 nucleotide sequence: TGTGCCAGCTCATCAAATACAGGGGAAGAGACCCAGTACTTC. Translation gives CASSSNTGEETQYF.

This chain connects TRBV27 to TRBJ2-7; TRBD1 is a possible D gene (5 bases). CDR3 length: 15 amino acids. Deletions cut 5 bases from V and 2 bases from J, with 16 bases between. Germline lookup yields CDR1 MNHEY and CDR2 SMNVEV (reference sequence). CDR3 DNA sequence: TGTGCCAGCAGTGACCAGGGAAAACTTGCCTACGAGCAGTACTTC. This codes for CASSDQGKLAYEQYF.

The chain recombines TRBV30 with TRBJ1-3; no clear D. The germline V gene has CDR1 GTSNPN and CDR2 SVGIG (reference sequence). V was pared by 3 bases and J by 0 bases, with 9 bases between. The CDR3 runs to 14 residues. CDR3 loop: CAWRLSDSGNTIYF. The CDR3 DNA sequence: TGTGCCTGGAGACTAAGCGACTCTGGAAACACCATATATTTT.

V usage is TRBV25-1 and J usage is TRBJ2-5; TRBD1 might be the D (7 bases). The CDR3 covers 11 residues. V lost 4 bases, J lost 10 bases, and 10 bases lay in between. CDR1 MGHDK and CDR2 SYGVNS come from the germline V gene. CDR3 in amino acids: CASSAQGGQYF. The CDR3 region has the DNA TGTGCCAGCAGTGCCCAGGGGGGCCAGTACTTC.

For the CDR3, the DNA is TGCGCCAGCAGCTTGGGGTTTGGCTTCGTGTCCCTCCACTTT. It codes for CASSLGFGFVSLHF. This chain links TRBV5-1 with TRBJ1-6; no definite D call. Germline CDR1 SGHRS, CDR2 YFSETQ. Trimming took off 0 bases at V and 14 bases at J, with 15 bases between the two ends. CDR3 length: 14 residues.

This chain uses TRBV28 with TRBJ2-7; D possibly corresponds to TRBD2 (6 bases). This CDR3 is 14 amino acids long. Germline values: CDR1 MDHEN, CDR2 SYDVKM. Trimming cost V 5 bases and J 1 base, with 12 bases left between them. The CDR3 sequence: CASSTPGLSYEQYF. CDR3 nucleotide sequence: TGTGCCAGCAGTACCCCGGGACTTTCCTACGAGCAGTACTTC.

The rearrangement uses TRBV6-5 and TRBJ2-2; D may be TRBD2 (5 bases). CDR3 size: 12 residues. In germline, CDR1 is MNHEY, CDR2 SVGAGI. V shed 6 bases and J shed 5 bases, with 7 bases lying between them. CDR3 sequence reads: CASRRRTGELFF. The CDR3 DNA reads TGTGCCAGCAGGCGGAGGACCGGGGAGCTGTTTTTT.

This sequence joins TRBV28 and TRBJ1-3, with 8 bases matching TRBD1. The CDR3 has 16 residues. Germline V CDR1 and CDR2: MDHEN, SYDVKM. V gave up 0 bases and J gave up 0 bases; unmatched junction bases: 1. CDR3 in DNA: TGTGCCAGCAGTTTATGGGGGACAGGCTCTGGAAACACCATATATTTT. As protein: CASSLWGTGSGNTIYF.

The rearrangement joins TRBV15 to TRBJ1-1; 7 nucleotides match TRBD1. J was trimmed by 1 base and V by 5 bases; bases with no gene match: 4. CDR1 and CDR2 (germline): LNHNV, YYDKDF (reference sequence). The CDR3 sequence is 14 residues long. The CDR3 protein is CATSGGQKNTEAFF. The CDR3 nucleotides are TGTGCCACCAGCGGGGGACAGAAGAACACTGAAGCTTTCTTT. The full variable domain, its missing parts supplied by reference TRBV15 and TRBJ1-1, is DAMVIQNPRYQVTQFGKPVTLSCSQTLNHNVMYWYQQKSSQAPKLLFHYYDKDFNNEADTPDNFQSRRPNTSFCFLDIRSPGLGDTAMYLCATSGGQKNTEAFFGQGTRLTVV.

The chain has TRBV3-1 (or the pseudogene TRBV3-2) and TRBJ2-7; 10 bases agree with TRBD1. This CDR3 has 17 amino acids. Germline-derived CDR1 and CDR2 are LGHDT and YNNKEL (reference sequence). The trim removed 4 bases at V and 3 bases at J, leaving 12 bases unmatched. The CDR3 loop is CASSPIPGQGGYYEQYF. The CDR3 DNA follows: TGTGCCAGCAGCCCCATCCCCGGACAGGGGGGGTACTACGAGCAGTACTTC.

V usage is TRBV10-3 and J usage is TRBJ1-2, with TRBD1 as a possible D gene (6 bases). Trimming left V 10 bases short and J 7 bases short, with 16 bases between. CDR3 length: 12 residues. Germline assignment: CDR1 ENHRY and CDR2 SYGVKD. The CDR3 coding sequence is TGTGCCACCCAGGACAGTTCGGGTGGCTACACCTTC. The encoded protein is CATQDSSGGYTF.

This clone appeared many times. The chain uses TRBV7-8 and TRBJ1-5; tentative D call: TRBD1 (6 bases). The V gene's germline CDR1 is SGHVS and CDR2 FQNEAQ. V was cut by 5 bases and J by 2 bases, with 13 bases left in between. This CDR3 is 15 amino acids long. The DNA of the CDR3 is TGTGCCAGCAGCGCAGGGGATACAGGCAATCAGCCCCAGCATTTT. Residues: CASSAGDTGNQPQHF.

This chain joins TRBV5-4 and TRBJ1-6; D remains unclear. This CDR3 has 15 amino acids. Germline V gene sequence: CDR1 SGHNT, CDR2 YYREEE (reference sequence). The V end was cut by 4 bases, the J end by 0 bases, with 8 bases between. The chain's CDR3 is CASSPMNSYNSPLHF. The CDR3 nucleotides read TGTGCCAGCAGCCCTATGAACTCCTATAATTCACCCCTCCACTTT.

This clone has a single count. The gene calls are TRBV18 and TRBJ2-5; 9 nucleotides line up with TRBD2. The V gene's germline CDR1 is KGHSH and CDR2 LQKENI. The CDR3 runs to 13 residues. The ends lost 4 bases at V and 5 bases at J; junction bases unmatched: 2. In DNA form, the CDR3 reads TGTGCCAGCTCACTGACTAGCGGTGAGACCCAGTACTTC. Protein product: CASSLTSGETQYF.

The chain uses TRBV28 and TRBJ1-2, with D unclear. This CDR3 has 15 residues. Germline V gene data show CDR1 as MDHEN and CDR2 as SYDVKM. Deletions cut 6 bases from V and 0 bases from J, with 14 bases between. The CDR3 loop is CASSQLTDSNYGYTF. The CDR3 coding sequence is TGTGCCAGCAGCCAGTTGACGGACTCTAACTATGGCTACACCTTC.

The rearrangement joins TRBV28 to TRBJ2-3; D is undetermined. V lost 6 bases to trimming and J lost 0 bases, with 7 bases between them. The CDR3 runs 13 residues. Germline CDR1 and CDR2: MDHEN and SYDVKM. CDR3 bases: TGTGCCAGCAGCCAGGCGAGCACAGATACGCAGTATTTT. Protein product: CASSQASTDTQYF. Combining the CDR3 with reference TRBV28 and TRBJ2-3 gives the whole variable domain DVKVTQSSRYLVKRTGEKVFLECVQDMDHENMFWYRQDPGLGLRLIYFSYDVKMKEKGDIPEGYSVSREKKERFSLILESASTNQTSMYLCASSQASTDTQYFGPGTRLTVL.

V usage is TRBV9 and J usage is TRBJ2-3, with 11 bases lining up with TRBD2. With 0 bases clipped from V and 4 bases from J, the junction kept 4 bases outside the gene matches. Germline CDR1 reads SGDLS; CDR2 reads YYNGEE. The CDR3 extends over 16 amino acids. The DNA for the CDR3 is TGTGCCAGCAGCGTAGCGGTAGCGGGGGGGGCAGATACGCAGTATTTT. As protein: CASSVAVAGGADTQYF.

V is TRBV5-1 and J is TRBJ1-1; no firm D call. This CDR3 has 16 residues. CDR1 is SGHRS, CDR2 YFSETQ, per germline. Trimming cost V 3 bases and J 0 bases, with 15 bases left between them. Here the CDR3 DNA reads TGCGCCAGCAGCTCGGCGGTAGGATTTTTGAACACTGAAGCTTTCTTT. Protein product: CASSSAVGFLNTEAFF.

Of note for this clone: At the DNA level, this CDR3 is encoded by other sequences in the same sample as well. The genes are TRBV7-9 and TRBJ1-1; 10 bases match TRBD1. Germline assignment: CDR1 SEHNR and CDR2 FQNEAQ (reference sequence). The CDR3 has 14 residues. Unmatched junction bases numbered 3, after V lost 5 bases and J lost 3 bases. CDR3 DNA sequence: TGTGCCAGCAGCCTCGGACAGGGGGACACTGAAGCTTTCTTT. Translated: CASSLGQGDTEAFF.

The gene calls are TRBV25-1 and TRBJ1-1; D not certain. The germline CDR1 and CDR2 sequences are MGHDK and SYGVNS. CDR3 length equals 12 residues. V lost 6 bases and J 10 bases, leaving 15 bases between the germline ends. CDR3 sequence (DNA): TGTGCCAGCAGCCGTACCCAGGTAGGAGCTTTCTTT. It translates to CASSRTQVGAFF. Based on the CDR3 plus reference TRBV25-1 and TRBJ1-1, the full variable domain is EADIYQTPRYLVIGTGKKITLECSQTMGHDKMYWYQQDPGMELHLIHYSYGVNSTEKGDLSSESTVSRIRTEHFPLTLESARPSHTSQYLCASSRTQVGAFFGQGTRLTVV.